These 23 T cell receptor beta chains originate from one sample sequenced in a study of liver allograft versus peripheral blood T cells. The overall study: The study compared liver allograft T cell receptor repertoires against peripheral blood repertoires of liver transplant recipients.

In TCRdb, the reads were re-called with MiXCR into one record per CDR3 protein. The data hold about 8,000 distinct CDR3 sequences, with about 18% observed a single time. The receptor set was obtained from a human patient who had a liver transplant. Some T cells may be provided by the graft donor.

This clonotype was found many times. The chain recombines TRBV27 with TRBJ1-4, with TRBD1 matching 7 bases. In germline, CDR1 is MNHEY, CDR2 SMNVEV (reference sequence). Losses at the gene ends were 5 bases for V and 10 bases for J; bases not matched to a gene: 10. There are 14 residues in the CDR3. The DNA for the CDR3 is TGTGCCAGCAGTCTAGGACAGGCCTTGGGAAAACTGTTTTTT. Translated, it gives CASSLGQALGKLFF.

By share, this clonotype counts as medium-sized (0.01 to 0.1%). The chain uses TRBV19 and TRBJ1-5; D uncertain. CDR1 LNHDA and CDR2 SQIVND come from the germline V gene (reference sequence). The V end lost 5 bases, the J end lost 9 bases, and 14 bases lay between the germline ends. The CDR3 length is 13 residues. In nucleotides, the CDR3 is TGTGCCAGTAGTCCCGCCGGACTAGGGCCCCAGCATTTT. As protein: CASSPAGLGPQHF.

A remark on this clonotype: Since no conserved phenylalanine or tryptophan closes the CDR3, a read error is the likely cause. It is unclear where the CDR3 begins or ends on the DNA, so no DNA is shown, and the CDR3 is as TCRdb lists it. The chain uses TRBV6-2 or TRBV6-3 and TRBJ2-6. From germline, CDR1 is MNHEY and CDR2 SVGEGT. Including both end residues, the CDR3 is 8 amino acids long. CDR3 loop: CASSLTPA.

By frequency in the sample, this clonotype is medium-sized. The chain is built from TRBV7-2 and TRBJ2-7, with unresolved D. Trimming took 1 base from V and 4 from J, leaving 11 bases between them. Germline V CDR1 and CDR2: SGHTA, FQGNSA. CDR3 length equals 14 residues. The CDR3 spells CASSLVASQYEQYF. CDR3 sequence (DNA): TGTGCCAGCAGCTTAGTCGCCAGCCAATACGAGCAGTACTTC.

Sample share makes this clonotype medium-sized. The rearrangement joins TRBV7-2 to TRBJ1-2; 8 bases fit TRBD1. Germline V gene sequence: CDR1 SGHTA, CDR2 FQGNSA. Trimming removed 5 bases from V and 0 bases from J; junction bases left unmatched: 5. The CDR3 length is 15 residues. CDR3 in DNA: TGTGCCAGCAGCCCCCGGACAGGGCCTAACTATGGCTACACCTTC. It codes for CASSPRTGPNYGYTF.

This clonotype was detected ten times or more. This chain uses TRBV6-5 with TRBJ1-2; D might be TRBD1 (5 bases). Trimming removed 2 bases from V and 1 base from J, with 14 bases in between. The V gene's germline CDR1 is MNHEY and CDR2 SVGAGI. The CDR3 runs to 16 residues. CDR3 sequence: CASSYKVERGNYGYTF. DNA for the CDR3: TGTGCCAGCAGTTACAAGGTCGAGAGGGGTAACTATGGCTACACCTTC.

The chain joins TRBV27 to TRBJ1-1; D gene unclear. Germline V lookup: CDR1 MNHEY, CDR2 SMNVEV (reference sequence). Trimming took 5 bases from V and 0 from J, leaving 10 bases between them. The CDR3 runs 14 residues. CDR3 residues: CASSKQILNTEAFF. Here the CDR3 DNA reads TGTGCCAGCAGTAAACAGATTTTGAACACTGAAGCTTTCTTT.

On this clonotype: This is likely an artifact of a read error, given a far larger clone one base away. The conserved closing phenylalanine or tryptophan is absent in this CDR3, likely reflecting a read error. The V call is TRBV7-2, the J call TRBJ1-6; D may be TRBD1 (5 bases). CDR1 is SGHTA and CDR2 is FQGNSA in the germline V gene. V lost 6 bases and J lost 10, with 13 bases in between. The CDR3 spans 13 residues. As DNA, the CDR3 is TGTGCCAGCAGTTTGACTGGGGACTCACCCCTCCACATT. Its translation: CASSLTGDSPLHI.

This clonotype is labeled medium-sized (0.01 to 0.1%). This chain uses TRBV18 with TRBJ2-4; 9 nucleotides match TRBD2. Germline V lookup: CDR1 KGHSH, CDR2 LQKENI. This CDR3 contains 16 residues. With 1 base clipped from V and 1 base from J, the junction kept 2 bases outside the gene matches. The CDR3 DNA reads as TGTGCCAGCTCACCACTAGCGGGAGACGCCAAAAACATTCAGTACTTC. Protein product: CASSPLAGDAKNIQYF.

V is TRBV18 and J is TRBJ1-1; perhaps TRBD1 as D (6 bases). The CDR3 length is 13 residues. With 5 bases removed from V and 5 bases from J, the gap between germline ends came to 12 bases. Germline CDR1 KGHSH, CDR2 LQKENI. The CDR3 is CASSSEGGTEAFF. The CDR3 nucleotides are TGTGCCAGCTCATCAGAGGGGGGAACTGAAGCTTTCTTT.

By sample share, this clonotype is medium-sized. The V gene is TRBV30, the J gene TRBJ2-6; no reliable D call. This CDR3 has 15 amino acids. From germline, CDR1 is GTSNPN and CDR2 SVGIG (reference sequence). The V end was cut by 2 bases, the J end by 2 bases, with 10 bases between. CDR3 sequence reads: CAWSRPRAGANVLTF. In nucleotides, the CDR3 is TGTGCCTGGAGTCGCCCTAGGGCTGGGGCCAACGTCCTGACTTTC.

The sample holds a few counts of this clonotype. The CDR3 region is CASSLLDRGHAATNEKLFF. The CDR3 bases are TGTGCCAGCAGCCTCCTGGACAGGGGGCACGCTGCAACTAATGAAAAACTGTTTTTT. V and J are TRBV28 and TRBJ1-4; 11 nucleotides match TRBD1. The CDR3 is made up of 19 amino acids. CDR1 is MDHEN and CDR2 is SYDVKM in the germline V gene. The V and J ends lost 6 bases and 0 bases, in that order; junction bases with no gene match: 12.

This clonotype is medium-sized by share. The chain carries TRBV6-5 and TRBJ1-1; D call uncertain. CDR3 size: 15 residues. Trimming pared 6 bases from V and 4 bases from J, leaving 18 bases between. Germline V CDR1 and CDR2: MNHEY, SVGAGI. The CDR3 DNA is TGTGCCAGCAGCCCCGACACCACGTGGACCACTGAAGCTTTCTTT. Its translation is CASSPDTTWTTEAFF.

The chain joins TRBV11-2 to TRBJ1-2; D remains unclear. CDR1 is SGHAT and CDR2 is FQNNGV in the germline V gene. This CDR3 region has 13 residues. Deletions cut 3 bases from V and 6 bases from J, with 11 bases between. The CDR3 is CASSFGTVNGYTF. CDR3 in DNA: TGTGCCAGCAGCTTTGGCACAGTGAATGGCTACACCTTC.

The V gene is TRBV5-1, the J gene TRBJ2-5; 8 bases are a match to TRBD2. V shed 0 bases and J 5 bases; nucleotides not matched to a gene: 9. The CDR3 length is 16 residues. Germline V gene data show CDR1 as SGHRS and CDR2 as YFSETQ. In nucleotides, the CDR3 is TGCGCCAGCAGCTTGGGAAGCGGGAGCGGAGGTGAGACCCAGTACTTC. This translates into CASSLGSGSGGETQYF.

The V and J genes are TRBV5-5 and TRBJ1-6; D unresolved. Trimming left V 1 base short and J 5 bases short, with 10 bases between. Per the germline V gene, CDR1 is SGHKS and CDR2 is YYEKEE (reference sequence). This CDR3 is 15 amino acids long. The CDR3, as DNA: TGTGCCAGCAGCTTGACGGTTCCTCATAATTCACCCCTCCACTTT. Translated, it gives CASSLTVPHNSPLHF. Filled out from reference TRBV5-5 and TRBJ1-6, the complete variable domain reads DAGVTQSPTHLIKTRGQQVTLRCSPISGHKSVSWYQQVLGQGPQFIFQYYEKEERGRGNFPDRFSARQFPNYSSELNVNALLLGDSALYLCASSLTVPHNSPLHFGNGTRLTVT.

The chain employs TRBV12-3 or TRBV12-4 and TRBJ2-3; the match to TRBD1 covers 7 bases. CDR3 length: 15 amino acids. Germline trimming cut 8 bases from V and 4 bases from J; bases unmatched to any gene: 12. This CDR3 reads CASRDRTGFADTQYF. CDR3 nucleotide sequence: TGTGCCAGCCGAGACCGGACAGGTTTCGCAGATACGCAGTATTTT.

There are a few counts of this clonotype. V usage is TRBV9 and J usage is TRBJ2-2; D is perhaps TRBD2 (8 bases). CDR1 SGDLS and CDR2 YYNGEE come from the germline V gene. Deletions cut 0 bases from V and 5 bases from J, with 14 bases between. This CDR3 is 16 amino acids long. The CDR3 DNA follows: TGTGCCAGCAGCGTAGCGGGAGGGGGCTATACCGGGGAGCTGTTTTTT. It yields the protein CASSVAGGGYTGELFF.

The chain combines TRBV12-5 with TRBJ1-2, with 11 bases aligning to TRBD1. Germline CDR1 reads LGHNT; CDR2 reads FRNRAP. The CDR3 is 16 residues long. V was pared by 2 bases and J by 2 bases, with 4 bases of the junction left unmatched. The CDR3 DNA follows: TGTGCTAGTGGTTTGCCACGGGACAGGGGGAACTATGGCTACACCTTC. This encodes CASGLPRDRGNYGYTF.

This clonotype was seen just once. Possible read error: a much larger clone is one base away. The chain uses TRBV20-1 and TRBJ1-2; tentative D call: TRBD1 (6 bases). The CDR3 runs 14 residues. Germline lookup yields CDR1 DFQATT and CDR2 SNEGSKA (reference sequence). CDR3 bases: TGCAGTGCTACTGGACAGCCTCTGAACTATGGCTGCACCTTC. This gives the protein CSATGQPLNYGCTF.

This clonotype has a single count. The rearrangement joins TRBV20-1 to TRBJ2-7; 9 nucleotides align to TRBD2. V shed 5 bases and J 0 bases; nucleotides not matched to a gene: 8. The CDR3 extends over 15 amino acids. In germline, CDR1 is DFQATT, CDR2 SNEGSKA (reference sequence). The CDR3 region has the DNA TGCAGTGCTTATAATAGCGGGGGTGGCTCCTACGAGCAGTACTTC. Amino acids: CSAYNSGGGSYEQYF.

The V and J genes are TRBV6-5 and TRBJ1-5, with D possibly matching TRBD1 (5 bases). There are 14 residues in the CDR3. Deletions cut 0 bases from V and 11 bases from J, with 14 bases between. Germline values: CDR1 MNHEY, CDR2 SVGAGI. For the CDR3, the DNA is TGTGCCAGCAGTTACTCCCCCGGGGACCGAGCCCAGCATTTT. Translating gives CASSYSPGDRAQHF.

This rearrangement joins TRBV20-1 to TRBJ2-2; unclear D gene. The germline V gene encodes CDR1 DFQATT and CDR2 SNEGSKA (reference sequence). Between the trimmed V and J ends, which lost 6 bases and 1 base, there was a span of 12 bases. CDR3 size: 14 residues. CDR3 loop: CSATIQGNTGELFF. In DNA form, the CDR3 reads TGCAGTGCCACGATCCAAGGGAACACCGGGGAGCTGTTTTTT.